This T cell receptor beta chain comes out of a study of blood T cell repertoires in COVID-19. Germline V gene data show CDR1 as SGHVS and CDR2 as FQNEAQ. V lost 5 bases and J lost 2; bases outside the gene matches: 8. CDR3 size: 16 residues. Grouping used clinical history reported by participants in a survey and questionnaire. Assay used: immunoSEQ multiplex PCR; TCRdb lists only in-frame clones, some missing. The sample yields fewer than 250,000 clones, approximately 80% seen once. The chain couples TRBV7-8 to TRBJ2-2; 7 nucleotides match TRBD1. This TCR derives from a man aged 55 to 70 who had recovered from COVID-19. Sequenced: PBMCs or T cells enriched from blood (not recorded which). CDR3 sequence (DNA): TGTGCCAGCAGCAAAACAGGGGTCAGAAACACCGGGGAGCTGTTTTTT. Translated: CASSKTGVRNTGELFF.